This T cell receptor beta chain was observed in a study of cytomegalovirus exposure and HLA in healthy donors. Study background: Sequencing of 150 million to 200 million T cells in an earlier analysis found approximately 120 million unique TCR beta sequences.

Trimming pared 1 base from V and 3 bases from J, leaving 10 bases between. There are 14 residues in the CDR3. Germline V CDR1 and CDR2: SGHNT, YYREEE (reference sequence). Researchers ran the PCR with 60 Vbeta and 13 Jbeta primers. In the study's own analysis: Approximately 10 million shared chains were among about 80 million unique TCR beta chains counted in a later analysis. Sequencing was performed with immunoSEQ multiplex PCR; in TCRdb, only in-frame clones are kept and a portion is missing. That table gives V, J and clone size, and the DNA gave D and trimming. The data hold roughly 150,000 clones, with approximately 82% observed a single time. Study-wide results and limits: Relative to equally common others, HLA-associated TCR beta chains showed greater clonal expansion in a later analysis. Most of the TCR beta V segments (in an earlier analysis) were productive either about 87% or about 30% of the time.

On this clone: Its antigen is still unknown.

The clonotype originates from a woman aged 50 to 60 in good health and CMV-seropositive. The sequencing sample was made of PBMCs. V usage is TRBV5-4 and J usage is TRBJ1-2; tentatively, D is TRBD1 (6 bases). Written as DNA, the CDR3 is TGTGCCAGCAGCTTGACCTCAGGGGACTATGGCTACACCTTC. Encoded protein: CASSLTSGDYGYTF. Filled out from reference TRBV5-4 and TRBJ1-2, the complete variable domain reads ETGVTQSPTHLIKTRGQQVTLRCSSQSGHNTVSWYQQALGQGPQFIFQYYREEENGRGNFPPRFSGLQFPNYSSELNVNALELDDSALYLCASSLTSGDYGYTFGSGTRLTVV.